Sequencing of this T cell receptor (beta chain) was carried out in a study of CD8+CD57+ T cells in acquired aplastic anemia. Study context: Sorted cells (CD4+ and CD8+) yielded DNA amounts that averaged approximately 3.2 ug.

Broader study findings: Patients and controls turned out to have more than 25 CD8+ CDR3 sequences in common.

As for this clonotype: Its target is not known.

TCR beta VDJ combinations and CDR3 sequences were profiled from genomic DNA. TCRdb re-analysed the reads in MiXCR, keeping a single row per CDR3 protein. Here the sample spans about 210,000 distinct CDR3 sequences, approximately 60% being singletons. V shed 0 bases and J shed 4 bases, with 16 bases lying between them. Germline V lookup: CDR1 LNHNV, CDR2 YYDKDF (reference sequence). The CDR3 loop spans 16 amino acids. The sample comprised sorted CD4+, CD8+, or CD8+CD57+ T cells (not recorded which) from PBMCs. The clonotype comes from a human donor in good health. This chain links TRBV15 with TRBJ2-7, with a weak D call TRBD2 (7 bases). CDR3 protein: CATSRDRGQGGYEQYF. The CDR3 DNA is TGTGCCACCAGCAGAGATCGGGGGCAGGGAGGGTACGAGCAGTACTTC. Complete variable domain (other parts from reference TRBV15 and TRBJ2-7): DAMVIQNPRYQVTQFGKPVTLSCSQTLNHNVMYWYQQKSSQAPKLLFHYYDKDFNNEADTPDNFQSRRPNTSFCFLDIRSPGLGDTAMYLCATSRDRGQGGYEQYFGPGTRLTVT.